This TCR beta chain was captured by sequencing in a study of PD-1 blockade in classical Hodgkin lymphoma. With respect to this clone: Antigen: not known.

Study-level points and caveats: Significantly greater TCR diversity emerged by C4D1 in CD4+ cells but not CD8+ cells. Prior to therapy, complete responders displayed diversity much like that of newly diagnosed patients.

CDR1 and CDR2 (germline): MGHRA, YSYEKL. The V and J ends lost 0 bases and 4 bases respectively, with 10 bases between them. This CDR3 comprises 15 residues. Patients all relapsed after autologous stem cell transplantation, and there was variation in brentuximab vedotin exposure. Profiling relied on immunoSEQ multiplex PCR, and the TCRdb table lists in-frame clones only, not all of them. The sample has 120,000 to 150,000 clones; 78% are singletons. This TCR was recovered from a human donor with classical Hodgkin lymphoma. The chain carries TRBV4-1 and TRBJ1-5; perhaps TRBD1 as D (6 bases). The source was peripheral blood mononuclear cells (PBMCs), collected before the second cycle of nivolumab. CDR3: CASSQDGGSNQPQHF. CDR3 coding DNA: TGCGCCAGCAGCCAAGATGGGGGCAGTAATCAGCCCCAGCATTTT.